This T cell receptor (beta chain) was sequenced during a study of CD8 T cells in ankylosing spondylitis. Libraries for TCR beta were made by quantitative 5'-RACE with molecular barcodes. TCRdb independently ran MiXCR on the 5' RACE reads; one entry per CDR3 protein. The sample has about 260,000 distinct CDR3 sequences; about 24% are singletons. This clonotype was picked up a small number of times. The antigen is undetermined. Notes on the study in general: A subset of motif variants has previously been described in the synovial fluid and blood of reactive arthritis.

Looked up from germline, CDR1 is DFQATT and CDR2 is SNEGSKA (reference sequence). V shed 5 bases, J shed 5 bases, and the junction held 8 bases outside the gene matches. The CDR3 contains 15 residues. The sequence was obtained from a male donor with ankylosing spondylitis or in good health (not recorded which). The sequenced sample consisted of blood, either unsorted or a sorted T cell fraction (not recorded which). This sequence joins TRBV20-1 and TRBJ2-5; 13 bases map to TRBD2. CDR3 residues: CSAPRLAGGWETQYF. The CDR3 DNA is TGCAGTGCTCCTCGACTAGCGGGGGGCTGGGAGACCCAGTACTTC.